A single sample is the source of the 32 T cell receptor beta chains below, sequenced in a study of blood T cells in healthy people across ages. Sample-barcoded 5' priming and a J-beta primer mix drove a second PCR of roughly 7 to 11 cycles. TCRdb used MiXCR to reprocess the 5' RACE reads, holding one entry per CDR3 protein. Among about a million distinct CDR3 sequences listed, under 50% were seen once. The specimen was blood. Receptor source: a young man in good health.

V gene TRBV7-8 combines with J gene TRBJ2-7, with 7 bases aligning to TRBD2. Trimming removed 3 bases from V and 0 bases from J; junction bases left unmatched: 5. Germline V gene data show CDR1 as SGHVS and CDR2 as FQNEAQ. This CDR3 has 15 amino acids. CDR3 sequence: CASSFEAGYSYEQYF. The CDR3 bases are TGTGCCAGCAGCTTTGAAGCGGGGTACTCCTACGAGCAGTACTTC.

The chain employs TRBV6-2 or TRBV6-3 and TRBJ1-6; D call uncertain. Germline CDR1 MNHEY, CDR2 SVGEGT. This CDR3 comprises 12 residues. Trimming pared 9 bases from V and 9 bases from J, leaving 12 bases between. This CDR3 is CASETGGSPLHF. The CDR3 DNA is TGTGCCAGTGAGACGGGTGGTTCACCCCTCCACTTT.

The rearrangement joins TRBV27 to TRBJ1-4; D is unresolved. V gave up 1 base and J gave up 13 bases, with 19 bases separating them. This CDR3 is built from 15 residues. Per germline, CDR1 MNHEY and CDR2 SMNVEV (reference sequence). The CDR3 sequence: CASSLFSPPREGLFF. The CDR3 DNA reads as TGTGCCAGCAGTTTATTTAGTCCCCCTCGGGAAGGACTGTTTTTT.

This clonotype was recorded many times. The chain has TRBV7-9 and TRBJ2-5, with 8 bases aligning to TRBD2. Trimming removed 2 bases from V and 1 base from J; junction bases left unmatched: 3. The CDR3 totals 15 residues. Germline loops: CDR1 SEHNR, CDR2 FQNEAQ (reference sequence). CDR3 nucleotides: TGTGCCAGCAGCTTACCTAGCGGGTCCCAAGAGACCCAGTACTTC. This sequence encodes CASSLPSGSQETQYF.

The V call is TRBV9, the J call TRBJ1-2, with D possibly TRBD1 on 5 matching bases. Germline V CDR1 and CDR2: SGDLS, YYNGEE. The CDR3 contains 14 residues. Trimming shortened V by 1 base and J by 7 bases, and 14 bases separated the two germline ends. CDR3 residues: CASSVRQGPAGYTF. In DNA form, the CDR3 reads TGTGCCAGCAGCGTACGGCAGGGCCCGGCTGGCTACACCTTC.

This chain joins TRBV11-2 and TRBJ2-1, with 8 bases fitting TRBD2. V lost 8 bases to trimming and J lost 7 bases; unmatched junction nucleotides: 16. This CDR3 has 16 amino acids. Germline V gene data show CDR1 as SGHAT and CDR2 as FQNNGV. For the CDR3, the DNA is TGTGCCAGCCGTCCAGGGGCAGCGGGGGAGCAAAATGAGCAGTTCTTC. This codes for CASRPGAAGEQNEQFF.

This chain uses TRBV7-9 with TRBJ1-5; a possible D gene is TRBD1 (5 bases). V was trimmed by 5 bases and J by 2 bases, leaving 16 bases between them. This CDR3 has 16 amino acids. Germline CDR1 SEHNR, CDR2 FQNEAQ (reference sequence). DNA for the CDR3: TGTGCCAGCAGCCCCCCGGGACTTTTGGGCAATCAGCCCCAGCATTTT. Protein sequence: CASSPPGLLGNQPQHF.

The rearrangement links TRBV19 to TRBJ1-5; D not resolved. This CDR3 is 14 amino acids long. Looked up from germline, CDR1 is LNHDA and CDR2 is SQIVND (reference sequence). The V end was cut by 3 bases, the J end by 2 bases, with 8 bases between. This chain's CDR3 is CASSMRGGNQPQHF. CDR3 DNA: TGTGCCAGTAGTATGCGGGGAGGCAATCAGCCCCAGCATTTT.

This clonotype was found a few times. The chain employs TRBV13 and TRBJ1-1; D unclear. Trimming pared 5 bases from V and 3 bases from J, leaving 16 bases between. The CDR3 spans 15 residues. Germline V gene data show CDR1 as PRHDT and CDR2 as FYEKMQ (reference sequence). The CDR3 spells CASSQYNAGDTEAFF. The CDR3 DNA sequence: TGTGCCAGCAGCCAGTATAACGCCGGGGACACTGAAGCTTTCTTT.

This clonotype was picked up a small number of times. The J gene is TRBJ2-1, the V gene TRBV7-8; 9 bases map to TRBD1. This CDR3 is 15 amino acids long. Germline CDR1 is SGHVS and CDR2 is FQNEAQ. V lost 5 bases, J lost 8 bases, and 10 bases stayed unmatched. CDR3 protein: CASSPLGQGLDEQFF. Written as DNA, the CDR3 is TGTGCCAGCAGCCCCCTGGGACAGGGACTCGATGAGCAGTTCTTC.

The gene calls are TRBV12-3 or TRBV12-4 and TRBJ2-5, with 10 nucleotides matching TRBD1. The length of the CDR3 is 15 residues. V was pared by 7 bases and J by 4 bases, with 9 bases of the junction left unmatched. CDR3 DNA: TGTGCCAGCACCAGGGGACAGGGGAGAGGAGAGACCCAGTACTTC. Encoded protein: CASTRGQGRGETQYF.

The chain uses TRBV20-1 and TRBJ2-7; possibly TRBD1 for D (5 bases). V was clipped by 1 base and J by 3 bases, with 16 bases between them. Per germline, CDR1 DFQATT and CDR2 SNEGSKA (reference sequence). CDR3 length: 15 amino acids. CDR3 protein: CSARAMGQLIYEQYF. The DNA for the CDR3 is TGCAGTGCTAGAGCCATGGGGCAGCTGATCTACGAGCAGTACTTC.

The V call is TRBV10-3, the J call TRBJ1-1, with D possibly being TRBD1 (5 bases). Germline lookup yields CDR1 ENHRY and CDR2 SYGVKD. CDR3 length equals 13 residues. Between the trimmed V and J ends, which lost 10 bases and 4 bases, there was a span of 16 bases. This CDR3 is CASRVLDGTEAFF. The CDR3 region has the DNA TGTGCCAGCAGGGTCCTCGACGGCACTGAAGCTTTCTTT.

The chain uses TRBV6-2 or TRBV6-3 and TRBJ2-7; no firm D call. In germline, CDR1 is MNHEY, CDR2 SVGEGT. CDR3 size: 11 residues. The V and J ends lost 9 bases and 11 bases respectively, with 17 bases between them. The CDR3 DNA sequence: TGTGCCAGTTCCAACCGGGCGTCGGAGTACTTC. As protein: CASSNRASEYF.

The chain has TRBV20-1 and TRBJ2-1; 7 nucleotides align to TRBD1. The CDR3 runs to 14 residues. Germline V gene lookup returns CDR1 DFQATT and CDR2 SNEGSKA (reference sequence). With V trimmed by 5 bases and J by 2 bases, 6 bases remained unmatched. The CDR3 DNA is TGCAGTGCTTCCCGGGACAGTACCTACAATGAGCAGTTCTTC. Its protein is CSASRDSTYNEQFF.

The rearrangement joins TRBV6-6 to TRBJ1-5; D call uncertain. The germline CDR1 and CDR2 sequences are MNHNY and SVGAGI (reference sequence). The CDR3 contains 15 residues. The V end lost 5 bases, the J end lost 6 bases, and 17 bases lay between the germline ends. The CDR3 bases are TGTGCCAGCAGTGCCACCACGGGCGGGAGTCAGCCCCAGCATTTT. This codes for CASSATTGGSQPQHF.

V gene TRBV20-1 combines with J gene TRBJ2-1, with a possible D match to TRBD2 (5 bases). The CDR3 covers 16 residues. Trimming cost V 4 bases and J 1 base, with 17 bases left between them. Germline V gene sequence: CDR1 DFQATT, CDR2 SNEGSKA (reference sequence). The CDR3 spells CSANPPVPGSYNEQFF. In nucleotides, the CDR3 is TGCAGTGCTAACCCCCCGGTTCCGGGGTCCTACAATGAGCAGTTCTTC.

The gene calls are TRBV4-1 and TRBJ2-7, with TRBD1 matching over 8 bases. J was trimmed by 7 bases and V by 4 bases; bases with no gene match: 6. CDR1 is MGHRA, CDR2 YSYEKL, per germline. This CDR3 has 13 residues. Here the CDR3 DNA reads TGCGCCAGCAGCCCCGGACAGGGTTGGGAGCAGTACTTC. Its protein is CASSPGQGWEQYF.

This clonotype has a handful of counts. The chain combines TRBV30 with TRBJ2-1, with 8 bases lining up with TRBD1. The V segment lost 8 bases and the J segment 8 bases; nucleotides outside the gene matches: 11. The V gene's germline CDR1 is GTSNPN and CDR2 SVGIG (reference sequence). CDR3 size: 13 residues. The CDR3 DNA follows: TGTGCCGGAGGACAGGGAGTGAGCCATGAGCAGTTCTTC. It translates to CAGGQGVSHEQFF. The complete variable domain, with remaining parts taken from reference TRBV30 and TRBJ2-1, reads SQTIHQWPATLVQPVGSPLSLECTVEGTSNPNLYWYRQAAGRGLQLLFYSVGIGQISSEVPQNLSASRPQDRQFILSSKKLLLSDSGFYLCAGGQGVSHEQFFGPGTRLTVL.

This clonotype was counted at least ten times. The rearrangement links TRBV4-1 to TRBJ2-7; 7 bases align to TRBD2. V trimming: 5 bases; J trimming: 5 bases; junction bases outside the gene matches: 12. The CDR3 totals 15 residues. CDR1 MGHRA and CDR2 YSYEKL come from the germline V gene. The CDR3 coding sequence is TGCGCCAGCAGCGTAGTTTATGTGGGAGGGGACGAGCAGTACTTC. Amino acid sequence: CASSVVYVGGDEQYF.

The V gene is TRBV6-1, the J gene TRBJ1-5; no firm D call. V gave up 1 base and J gave up 1 base, with 8 bases separating them. There are 15 residues in the CDR3. Looked up from germline, CDR1 is MNHNS and CDR2 is SASEGT. The CDR3 here is CASSEVPPSNQPQHF. As DNA, the CDR3 is TGTGCCAGCAGTGAAGTCCCGCCAAGCAATCAGCCCCAGCATTTT.

Many counts were recorded for this clonotype. The chain uses TRBV11-2 and TRBJ2-7, with TRBD1 identical over 10 bases. The germline CDR1 and CDR2 sequences are SGHAT and FQNNGV. V was pared by 0 bases and J by 5 bases, with 7 bases of the junction left unmatched. CDR3 length equals 16 residues. The DNA for the CDR3 is TGTGCCAGCAGCTTAGAACCGGGACAGGGGTTCAACGAGCAGTACTTC. It is translated as CASSLEPGQGFNEQYF.

This clonotype was observed a handful of times. The chain carries TRBV20-1 and TRBJ1-4; D gene unclear. V lost 6 bases, J lost 8 bases, and 7 bases lay in between. CDR1 DFQATT and CDR2 SNEGSKA come from the germline V gene (reference sequence). The CDR3 runs 10 residues. CDR3 region: CSASGEKLFF. CDR3 nucleotide sequence: TGCAGTGCGAGCGGGGAAAAACTGTTTTTT.

The gene calls are TRBV3-1 and TRBJ2-5; 8 bases fit TRBD2. Trimming removed 8 bases from V and 5 bases from J; junction bases left unmatched: 16. The V gene's germline CDR1 is LGHDT and CDR2 YNNKEL (reference sequence). The CDR3 totals 16 residues. CDR3 sequence reads: CASSLRAGTRGETQYF. For the CDR3, the DNA is TGTGCCAGCTCGTTGCGTGCCGGGACTAGGGGGGAGACCCAGTACTTC.

With respect to this clonotype: One end of the junction varies from germline; a read error may be responsible. This sequence joins TRBV10-3 and TRBJ2-3; D gene uncertain. This CDR3 comprises 19 residues. Germline loops: CDR1 ENHRY, CDR2 SYGVKD. The CDR3 nucleotides are TGTGCCATCAGTGATCCGTACGTCGCCGGCGCCCTGGCAACAGATATGCAGTATTTT. Translating it yields CAISDPYVAGALATDMQYF.

This clonotype was observed a single time. The V call is TRBV7-8, the J call TRBJ2-4, with D possibly being TRBD1 or TRBD2 (5 bases each). The end of the DNA fits TRBJ2-7 better, so the J call may be wrong. The CDR3 has 16 residues. Per germline, CDR1 SGHVS and CDR2 FQNEAQ. The CDR3 nucleotides read TGTGCCAGCAGCAGGACCTCGGGGCCAGTTCCCTACGAGCAGTACTTC. This gives the protein CASSRTSGPVPYEQYF.

This clonotype was seen only a few times. CDR3 sequence reads: CASSTDRVFTDTEAFF. CDR3 nucleotide sequence: TGTGCCAGCAGTACGGACAGGGTCTTTACGGACACTGAAGCTTTCTTT. The chain recombines TRBV6-5 with TRBJ1-1; TRBD1 aligns across 8 bases. Trimming removed 5 bases from V and 3 bases from J; junction bases left unmatched: 11. This CDR3 contains 16 residues. The germline CDR1 and CDR2 sequences are MNHEY and SVGAGI.

V and J are TRBV6-6 and TRBJ2-1; TRBD1 agrees at 8 bases. Germline CDR1 reads MNHNY; CDR2 reads SVGAGI (reference sequence). V gave up 7 bases and J gave up 0 bases; unmatched junction bases: 8. The CDR3 spans 16 residues. The CDR3 region is CASTGRTGGSYNEQFF. The CDR3 DNA reads TGTGCCAGCACCGGACGAACAGGGGGCTCCTACAATGAGCAGTTCTTC.

The chain has TRBV20-1 and TRBJ2-7; possible D gene TRBD2, 5 bases. The germline gives CDR1 DFQATT, CDR2 SNEGSKA (reference sequence). This CDR3 is built from 14 residues. Trimming stripped 3 bases from V and 5 bases from J, with 17 bases between. CDR3 nucleotides: TGCAGTGCTAGTTCCTACGGGATCCGGGACGAGCAGTACTTC. Protein: CSASSYGIRDEQYF.

This chain links TRBV27 with TRBJ2-7, with D possibly being TRBD2 (7 bases). In germline, CDR1 is MNHEY, CDR2 SMNVEV (reference sequence). V lost 0 bases to trimming and J lost 0 bases, with 18 bases between them. The CDR3 runs to 18 residues. CDR3 region: CASSLSGFSGGHSYEQYF. The DNA for the CDR3 is TGTGCCAGCAGTTTATCGGGCTTCTCGGGGGGCCACTCCTACGAGCAGTACTTC.

The chain combines TRBV28 with TRBJ1-5; possible D gene TRBD1, 6 bases. Trimming stripped 7 bases from V and 5 bases from J, with 18 bases between. CDR1 is MDHEN and CDR2 is SYDVKM in the germline V gene. This CDR3 contains 15 residues. DNA of the CDR3: TGTGCCAGCAATCCCCAGGGGCCCCCCCATCAGCCCCAGCATTTT. Translating it yields CASNPQGPPHQPQHF.

Comments on this clonotype: The junction shows a germline mismatch at one end, possibly a read error. J is TRBJ2-1 and V is TRBV4-3; D may be TRBD1 or TRBD2 (5 bases each). Germline CDR1 and CDR2: LGHNA and YSLEER. The CDR3 covers 17 residues. CDR3 protein: CAGSQEEPSRGANEQFF. CDR3 in DNA: TGCGCCGGCAGCCAAGAAGAACCGAGCAGAGGGGCCAATGAGCAGTTCTTC.